A single sample is the source of the 22 T cell receptor beta chains below, sequenced in a study of blood T cell repertoires in COVID-19. The method was immunoSEQ multiplex PCR; TCRdb's version includes in-frame clones alone and lacks a portion of them. The repertoire holds about 250,000 clones, with 80% to 95% as singletons. The sequenced sample consisted of PBMCs or T cells enriched from blood (not recorded which). The receptors here all came from a woman aged 18-29 years who had recovered from COVID-19.

The rearrangement uses TRBV21-1 and TRBJ1-3. TRBV21-1 is designated a pseudogene. CDR3 length: 16 residues. The CDR3 is CASNEAGFKTGNTIYF. CDR3 DNA sequence: TGTGCCAGCAACGAGGCGGGGTTTAAAACTGGAAACACCATATATTTT.

Turning to this clone: A junction boundary mismatches the germline segment, possibly from a read error. The chain employs TRBV7-7 and TRBJ1-4; tentatively, D is TRBD1 (5 bases). The length of the CDR3 is 15 residues. Germline CDR1 is SSHAT and CDR2 is FNYEAQ (reference sequence). CDR3 loop: CASSPQGGSNEKLFF. The CDR3 DNA reads TGTGCTAGCAGCCCCCAGGGTGGCTCTAATGAAAAACTGTTTTTT.

The rearrangement links TRBV11-2 to TRBJ1-2; D is possibly TRBD1 (6 bases). The V and J ends lost 5 bases and 7 bases respectively, with 20 bases between them. The CDR3 spans 15 residues. Germline loops: CDR1 SGHAT, CDR2 FQNNGV. As DNA, the CDR3 is TGTGCCAGCAGCGTAATTGGGGGCGCGTTTACTGGCTACACCTTC. This translates into CASSVIGGAFTGYTF.

The chain has TRBV27 and TRBJ1-1, with 9 positions matching TRBD1. This CDR3 region has 14 residues. The germline V gene has CDR1 MNHEY and CDR2 SMNVEV (reference sequence). The junction had 5 bases not matched to a gene; V was cut back by 8 bases and J by 1 base. The CDR3 region is CASGNRGRNTEAFF. CDR3 DNA: TGTGCCAGCGGGAACAGGGGGCGGAACACTGAAGCTTTCTTT.

This clone has more than one count but fewer than ten. The CDR3 region is CASSDTQGVTEAFF. The CDR3, as DNA: TGTGCCAGCAGTGATACACAGGGAGTCACTGAAGCTTTCTTT. This chain links TRBV28 with TRBJ1-1; weak D call: TRBD1 (6 bases). Germline CDR1 MDHEN, CDR2 SYDVKM. The CDR3 contains 14 residues. Trimming took 5 bases from V and 4 from J, leaving 14 bases between them.

J is TRBJ2-7 and V is TRBV4-3, with TRBD1 identical over 8 bases. Germline-derived CDR1 and CDR2 are LGHNA and YSLEER. The CDR3 runs to 15 residues. With 3 bases clipped from V and 5 bases from J, the junction kept 9 bases outside the gene matches. This chain's CDR3 is CASSHQPGTGDEQYF. The CDR3 DNA follows: TGCGCCAGCAGCCATCAACCCGGGACAGGCGACGAGCAGTACTTC.

V gene TRBV28 combines with J gene TRBJ2-5; 8 bases agree with TRBD2. This CDR3 contains 14 residues. The germline gives CDR1 MDHEN, CDR2 SYDVKM. V trimming: 6 bases; J trimming: 2 bases; junction bases outside the gene matches: 5. The CDR3 sequence: CASSITSGQETQYF. CDR3 DNA: TGTGCCAGCAGCATAACTAGCGGACAAGAGACCCAGTACTTC.

The chain recombines TRBV16 with TRBJ2-1; 9 nucleotides agree with TRBD2. The V gene end was trimmed by 2 bases and the J gene end by 7 bases; junction bases not matched to a gene: 12. CDR1 is KGHSY and CDR2 is FQNENV in the germline V gene. This CDR3 contains 17 residues. CDR3 residues: CASSQLSPASGTNEQFF. The CDR3 nucleotides read TGTGCCAGCAGCCAACTCTCCCCGGCTAGCGGGACGAATGAGCAGTTCTTC.

This chain joins TRBV7-9 and TRBJ1-6; no reliable D call. Trimming shortened V by 4 bases and J by 0 bases, and 10 bases separated the two germline ends. The germline V gene encodes CDR1 SEHNR and CDR2 FQNEAQ (reference sequence). The length of the CDR3 is 16 residues. The DNA of the CDR3 is TGTGCCAGCAGCTCATCTAGAAGCTCCTATAATTCACCCCTCCACTTT. Translating gives CASSSSRSSYNSPLHF.

This rearrangement joins TRBV6-5 to TRBJ1-5; a possible D gene is TRBD1 (6 bases). This CDR3 has 14 residues. V was shortened by 7 bases and J by 0 bases, with 10 bases between the two germline ends. CDR1 is MNHEY, CDR2 SVGAGI, per germline. In DNA form, the CDR3 reads TGTGCCAGCAACAGGGAGAATAGCAATCAGCCCCAGCATTTT. Translating gives CASNRENSNQPQHF.

The chain links TRBV3-1 (or the pseudogene TRBV3-2) to TRBJ2-4, with TRBD2 identical over 12 bases. CDR3 length: 15 amino acids. With 0 bases clipped from V and 15 bases from J, the junction kept 9 bases outside the gene matches. From germline, CDR1 is LGHDT and CDR2 YNNKEL (reference sequence). DNA of the CDR3: TGTGCCAGCAGCCAAGATATACTAGCGGGAGGAACTCGGTACTTC. As protein: CASSQDILAGGTRYF.

The chain couples TRBV28 to TRBJ1-5; no clear D gene. CDR1 is MDHEN, CDR2 SYDVKM, per germline. The germline V and J ends were trimmed by 4 bases and 0 bases, with 16 bases remaining between them. The CDR3 sequence is 17 residues long. CDR3 DNA: TGTGCCAGCAGTTACCCGAGGGAAGCGTTTAGCAATCAGCCCCAGCATTTT. This translates into CASSYPREAFSNQPQHF.

The chain links TRBV6-5 to TRBJ1-3; D uncertain. Trimming pared 0 bases from V and 3 bases from J, leaving 3 bases between. Germline V gives CDR1 MNHEY, CDR2 SVGAGI. The length of the CDR3 is 13 residues. The CDR3 here is CASSYSRGNTIYF. In DNA, the CDR3 is TGTGCCAGCAGTTACTCGCGTGGAAACACCATATATTTT.

This rearrangement joins TRBV28 to TRBJ1-3; D call uncertain. From germline, CDR1 is MDHEN and CDR2 SYDVKM. Trimming stripped 1 base from V and 2 bases from J, with 21 bases between. The CDR3 runs to 19 residues. CDR3 bases: TGTGCCAGCAGTTTATTGAGGGTTCAAACTCGCCGGGCTGGAAACACCATATATTTT. This codes for CASSLLRVQTRRAGNTIYF.

The chain couples TRBV19 to TRBJ2-5, with 10 nucleotides matching TRBD2. This CDR3 is 18 amino acids long. V shed 3 bases, J shed 5 bases, and the junction held 15 bases outside the gene matches. Germline assignment: CDR1 LNHDA and CDR2 SQIVND (reference sequence). CDR3 DNA: TGTGCCAGTAGTATTTGGTCCAGCGGGAGGGGTTCAGGGGAGACCCAGTACTTC. It translates to CASSIWSSGRGSGETQYF.

This clone was observed a few times. The sample holds other DNA sequences that translate to the same CDR3. The chain has TRBV10-1 and TRBJ2-7; TRBD1 is a possible D gene (5 bases). CDR3 length: 11 residues. Germline assignment: CDR1 WNHNN and CDR2 SYGVQD (reference sequence). Trimming stripped 4 bases from V and 4 bases from J, with 5 bases between. The CDR3 is CASSAGYEQYF. The DNA for the CDR3 is TGCGCCAGCAGTGCAGGGTACGAGCAGTACTTC.

CDR3 coding DNA: TGTGCCAGCAGTTTACCGGGGGGACCGAACACTGAAGCTTTCTTT. This translates into CASSLPGGPNTEAFF. V usage is TRBV28 and J usage is TRBJ1-1, with D tentatively TRBD1 (5 bases). Germline V CDR1 and CDR2: MDHEN, SYDVKM. Trimming shortened V by 2 bases and J by 1 base, and 11 bases separated the two germline ends. CDR3 length: 15 amino acids.

The chain couples TRBV23-1 to TRBJ1-5; 7 nucleotides line up with TRBD1. TRBV23-1 belongs to the ORF category, with a function that is uncertain. V trimming: 7 bases; J trimming: 5 bases; junction bases outside the gene matches: 8. The CDR3 contains 14 residues. CDR3 sequence: CASNTGQRDQPQHF. The CDR3, as DNA: TGCGCCAGCAACACGGGACAGAGGGATCAGCCCCAGCATTTT.

The chain links TRBV18 to TRBJ1-3; D possibly corresponds to TRBD1 (6 bases). Trimming removed 5 bases from V and 4 bases from J, with 21 bases in between. CDR3 length: 17 amino acids. CDR1 and CDR2 (germline): KGHSH, LQKENI. CDR3 nucleotide sequence: TGTGCCAGCTCATATTATAAAGCCGGGACATCAGGAAACACCATATATTTT. It encodes CASSYYKAGTSGNTIYF.

The chain recombines TRBV18 with TRBJ2-2; no clear D. The germline gives CDR1 KGHSH, CDR2 LQKENI. CDR3 size: 13 residues. CDR3 sequence (DNA): TGTGTCTTCGTTGTCGCGAACACCGGGGAGCTGTTTTTT. Residues: CVFVVANTGELFF. Filled out from reference TRBV18 and TRBJ2-2, the complete variable domain reads NAGVMQNPRHLVRRRGQEARLRCSPMKGHSHVYWYRQLPEEGLKFMVYLQKENIIDESGMPKERFSAEFPKEGPSILRIQQVVRGDSAAYFCVFVVANTGELFFGEGSRLTVL.

The V and J genes are TRBV5-6 and TRBJ2-1; D may be TRBD2 (6 bases). This CDR3 has 17 amino acids. Germline CDR1 is SGHDT and CDR2 is YYEEEE. V lost 3 bases and J 0 bases, leaving 16 bases between the germline ends. CDR3 region: CASSSGAGVSSYNEQFF. The CDR3 bases are TGTGCCAGCAGCTCGGGAGCGGGCGTAAGCTCCTACAATGAGCAGTTCTTC.

The chain couples TRBV15 to TRBJ2-1; 7 nucleotides align to TRBD1. This CDR3 spans 20 amino acids. J lost 0 bases, V lost 0 bases, and 14 bases had no gene match. Germline V gene data show CDR1 as LNHNV and CDR2 as YYDKDF (reference sequence). The CDR3 region has the DNA TGTGCCACCAGCAGAGATCCGCGGCAGGGGGAATATAGCTCCTACAATGAGCAGTTCTTC. It codes for CATSRDPRQGEYSSYNEQFF. The variable domain in full, with the rest retrieved from reference TRBV15 and TRBJ2-1, is DAMVIQNPRYQVTQFGKPVTLSCSQTLNHNVMYWYQQKSSQAPKLLFHYYDKDFNNEADTPDNFQSRRPNTSFCFLDIRSPGLGDTAMYLCATSRDPRQGEYSSYNEQFFGPGTRLTVL.